The present T cell receptor beta chain was sequenced within a study of OX40 agonist ivuxolimab in advanced cancers. Study-wide background: Patients enrolled in dose escalation were diagnosed with hepatocellular carcinoma, melanoma, renal cell or head and neck cancer. Study outcomes and limitations: Clonal expansion from baseline to week 6 occurred in both CD4+ and CD8+ T cells. Among the nonresponders, some also had low normalized T-cell clonal expansion.

On this clone itself: Its target is not known.

Germline CDR1 SNHLY, CDR2 FYNNEI. The ends were cut back, 8 bases at V and 0 bases at J, with 23 bases in the middle. CDR3 size: 18 residues. The data were produced by immunoSEQ multiplex PCR, yet TCRdb's version contains in-frame clones alone and is incomplete. Among about 99,000 clones listed, around 95% were seen once. This TCR derives from an adult with an advanced solid tumor such as melanoma, head and neck, liver or kidney cancer. The chain uses TRBV2 and TRBJ1-5; tentatively, D is TRBD1 (5 bases). The sequenced sample was CD4+ or CD8+ T cells sorted from blood, obtained in a trial of the OX40 agonist ivuxolimab. The DNA of the CDR3 is TGTGCCAGCGGTTCGGGGACCGAGGAATATTATAGCAATCAGCCCCAGCATTTT. This gives the protein CASGSGTEEYYSNQPQHF.